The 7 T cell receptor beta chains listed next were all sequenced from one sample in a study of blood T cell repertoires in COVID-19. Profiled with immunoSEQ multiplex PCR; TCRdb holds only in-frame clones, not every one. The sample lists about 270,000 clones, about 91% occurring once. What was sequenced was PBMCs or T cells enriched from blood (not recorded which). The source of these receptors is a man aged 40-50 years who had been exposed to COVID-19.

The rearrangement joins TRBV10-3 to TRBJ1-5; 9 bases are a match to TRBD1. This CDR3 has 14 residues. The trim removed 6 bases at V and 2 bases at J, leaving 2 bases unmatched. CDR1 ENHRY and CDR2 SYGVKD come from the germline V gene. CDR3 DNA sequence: TGTGCCATCAGGGACAGGGGCGGCAATCAGCCCCAGCATTTT. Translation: CAIRDRGGNQPQHF.

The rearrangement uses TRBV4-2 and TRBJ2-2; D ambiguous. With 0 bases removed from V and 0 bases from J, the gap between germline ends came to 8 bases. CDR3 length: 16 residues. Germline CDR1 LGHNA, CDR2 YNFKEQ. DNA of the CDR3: TGTGCCAGCAGCCAAGAGGTCAGAACGAACACCGGGGAGCTGTTTTTT. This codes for CASSQEVRTNTGELFF.

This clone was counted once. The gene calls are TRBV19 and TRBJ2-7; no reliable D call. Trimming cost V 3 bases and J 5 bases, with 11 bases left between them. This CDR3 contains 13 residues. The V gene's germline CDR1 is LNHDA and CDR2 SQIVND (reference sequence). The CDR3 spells CASSIPPSDEQYF. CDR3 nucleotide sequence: TGTGCCAGTAGTATCCCCCCGTCGGACGAGCAGTACTTC.

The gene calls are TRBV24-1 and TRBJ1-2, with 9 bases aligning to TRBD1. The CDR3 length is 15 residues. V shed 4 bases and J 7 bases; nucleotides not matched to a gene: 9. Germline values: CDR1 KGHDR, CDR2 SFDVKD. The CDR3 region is CATSEDGTGYSGYTF. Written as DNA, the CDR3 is TGTGCCACCAGTGAGGACGGGACAGGGTATTCTGGCTACACCTTC.

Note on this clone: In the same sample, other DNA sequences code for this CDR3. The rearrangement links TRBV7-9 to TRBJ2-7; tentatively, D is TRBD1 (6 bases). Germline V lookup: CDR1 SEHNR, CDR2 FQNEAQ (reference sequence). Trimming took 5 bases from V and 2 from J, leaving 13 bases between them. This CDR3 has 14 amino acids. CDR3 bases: TGTGCCAGCAGCCCCCCAAGGGGGACCTACGAGCAGTACTTC. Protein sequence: CASSPPRGTYEQYF.

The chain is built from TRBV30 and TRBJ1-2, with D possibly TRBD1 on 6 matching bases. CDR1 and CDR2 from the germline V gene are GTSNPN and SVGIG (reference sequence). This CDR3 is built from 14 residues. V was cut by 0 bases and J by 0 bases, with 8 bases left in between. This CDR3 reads CAWSVGGANYGYTF. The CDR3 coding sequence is TGTGCCTGGAGTGTAGGGGGAGCTAACTATGGCTACACCTTC.

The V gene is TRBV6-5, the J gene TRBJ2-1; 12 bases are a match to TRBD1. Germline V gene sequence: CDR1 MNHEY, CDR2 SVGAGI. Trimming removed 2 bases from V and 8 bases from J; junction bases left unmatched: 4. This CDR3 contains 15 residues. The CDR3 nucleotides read TGTGCCAGCAGTTACCGGGACAGGGGGCGGGATGAGCAGTTCTTC. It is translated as CASSYRDRGRDEQFF.